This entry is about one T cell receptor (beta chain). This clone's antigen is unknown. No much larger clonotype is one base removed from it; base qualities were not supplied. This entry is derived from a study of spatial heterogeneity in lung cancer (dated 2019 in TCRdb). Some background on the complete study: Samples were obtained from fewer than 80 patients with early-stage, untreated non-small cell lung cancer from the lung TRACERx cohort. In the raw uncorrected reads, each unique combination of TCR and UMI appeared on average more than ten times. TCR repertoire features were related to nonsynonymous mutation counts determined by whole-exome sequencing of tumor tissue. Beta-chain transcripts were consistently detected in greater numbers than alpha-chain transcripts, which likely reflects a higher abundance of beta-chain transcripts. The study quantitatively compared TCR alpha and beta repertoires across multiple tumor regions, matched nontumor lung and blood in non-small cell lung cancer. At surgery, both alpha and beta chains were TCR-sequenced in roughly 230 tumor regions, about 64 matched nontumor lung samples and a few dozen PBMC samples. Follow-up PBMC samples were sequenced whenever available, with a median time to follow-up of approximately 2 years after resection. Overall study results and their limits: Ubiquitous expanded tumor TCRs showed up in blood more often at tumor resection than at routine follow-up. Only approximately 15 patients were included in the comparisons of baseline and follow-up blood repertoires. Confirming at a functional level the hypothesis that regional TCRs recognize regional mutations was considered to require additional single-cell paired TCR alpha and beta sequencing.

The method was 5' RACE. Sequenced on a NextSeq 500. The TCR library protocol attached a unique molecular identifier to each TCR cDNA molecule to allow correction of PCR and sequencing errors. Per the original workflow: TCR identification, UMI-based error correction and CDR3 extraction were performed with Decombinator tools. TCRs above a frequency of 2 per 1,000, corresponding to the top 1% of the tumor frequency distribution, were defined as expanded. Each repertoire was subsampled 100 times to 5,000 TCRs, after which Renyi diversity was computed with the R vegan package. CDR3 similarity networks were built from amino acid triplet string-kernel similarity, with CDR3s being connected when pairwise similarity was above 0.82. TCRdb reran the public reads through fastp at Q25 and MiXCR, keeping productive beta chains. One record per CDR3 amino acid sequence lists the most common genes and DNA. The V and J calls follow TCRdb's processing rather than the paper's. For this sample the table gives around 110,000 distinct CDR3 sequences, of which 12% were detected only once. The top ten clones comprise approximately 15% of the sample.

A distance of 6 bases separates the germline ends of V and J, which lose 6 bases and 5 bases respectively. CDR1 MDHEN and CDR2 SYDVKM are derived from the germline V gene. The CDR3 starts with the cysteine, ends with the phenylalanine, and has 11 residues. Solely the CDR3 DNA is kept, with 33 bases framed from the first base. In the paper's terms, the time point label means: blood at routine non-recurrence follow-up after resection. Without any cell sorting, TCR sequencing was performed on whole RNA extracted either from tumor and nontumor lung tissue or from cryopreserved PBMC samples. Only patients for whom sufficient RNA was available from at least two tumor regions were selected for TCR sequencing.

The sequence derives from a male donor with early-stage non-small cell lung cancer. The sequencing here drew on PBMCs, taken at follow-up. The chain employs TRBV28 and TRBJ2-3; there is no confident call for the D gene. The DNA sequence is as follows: TGTGCCAGCAGCGATGGAGATACGCAGTATTTT. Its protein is CASSDGDTQYF.